This T cell receptor beta chain was captured in a study of molecular identifiers for immune sequencing clone quantification. Whole-study results and caveats: Spiked Jurkat TCR RNA equivalent to one cell was reportedly detectable in one million naive cells.

The CD8+CD4-CCR7+CD45RA+ phenotype defined the sorted naive CD8 T cells. This clonotype was recorded a few times. Its target is unknown. One entry per CDR3 protein results from TCRdb running MiXCR on the PCR reads. The table has roughly 630,000 distinct CDR3 sequences, around 25% seen once; the top ten hold roughly 0.83%. CDR3 size: 16 residues. The V and J ends lost 5 bases and 9 bases, in that order; junction bases with no gene match: 18. Germline CDR1 reads SEHNR; CDR2 reads FQNEAQ (reference sequence). Sequenced: naive CD8+ T cells from blood, with Jurkat cell RNA spiked in. Regarding subset: FACS-sorted CD8+CD4-CCR7+CD45RA+ naive T cells. This chain links TRBV7-9 with TRBJ2-5; TRBD1 matches at 7 bases. The clonotype originates from a human donor in good health. Some libraries in this study had Jurkat cell RNA spiked in. CDR3 DNA sequence: TGTGCCAGCAGCCCCCAGAAGACAGGGTTGTCGTTGGCCCAGTACTTC. The encoded protein is CASSPQKTGLSLAQYF.